This passage covers 13 T cell receptor beta chains from one sample sequenced in a study of long-term antiretroviral therapy in people with HIV (dated by TCRdb to the early 2020s). The immunoSEQ hsTCRB v3.0 assay was used at survey level resolution for TRB variable region sequencing. Held by TCRdb, this immuneACCESS table contains in-frame sequences only and omits some clones. Under half of the omission traces to an unresolved V gene where checked; the cause of the rest is unknown. Across this sample there are some 31,000 clones, with almost 95% seen only once. Together, the top ten hold around 3% of the sample. The sequencing here drew on unsorted PBMCs, taken just over 7.2 years after starting antiretroviral therapy. These receptors were collected from a man in his fifties or sixties with HIV.

The chain is built from TRBV5-5 and TRBJ2-6, with 7 nucleotides matching TRBD1. The V gene end was trimmed by 5 bases and the J gene end by 4 bases; junction bases not matched to a gene: 3. The CDR3 contains 14 residues. Germline-derived CDR1 and CDR2 are SGHKS and YYEKEE (reference sequence). The CDR3 loop is CASSRTGGANVLTF. The CDR3 region has the DNA TGTGCCAGCAGTCGGACAGGAGGGGCCAACGTCCTGACTTTC.

The chain is built from TRBV19 and TRBJ1-1; D unclear. In germline, CDR1 is LNHDA, CDR2 SQIVND (reference sequence). The V and J ends lost 6 bases and 3 bases respectively, with 11 bases between them. The CDR3 extends over 13 amino acids. This CDR3 reads CASSTILDTEAFF. CDR3 nucleotide sequence: TGTGCCAGTAGCACGATCTTGGACACTGAAGCTTTCTTT.

The V call is TRBV28, the J call TRBJ2-3, with TRBD2 matching 14 bases. V lost 10 bases, J lost 1 base, and 7 bases stayed unmatched. Germline CDR1 and CDR2: MDHEN and SYDVKM. This CDR3 contains 16 residues. DNA of the CDR3: TGTGCCACCGGGACTAGCGGGGGTTGGGGCACAGATACGCAGTATTTT. Its translation: CATGTSGGWGTDTQYF.

This rearrangement joins TRBV5-1 to TRBJ1-2, with D perhaps matching TRBD1 (6 bases). The CDR3 is made up of 16 amino acids. The V gene lost 0 bases and the J gene lost 6 bases, with 18 bases spanning the gap. Germline CDR1 SGHRS, CDR2 YFSETQ. In nucleotides, the CDR3 is TGCGCCAGCAGCTTGGCCGACGGTGCAGGGGTAAATGGCTACACCTTC. Its protein is CASSLADGAGVNGYTF. The full variable domain, its missing parts supplied by reference TRBV5-1 and TRBJ1-2, is KAGVTQTPRYLIKTRGQQVTLSCSPISGHRSVSWYQQTPGQGLQFLFEYFSETQRNKGNFPGRFSGRQFSNSRSEMNVSTLELGDSALYLCASSLADGAGVNGYTFGSGTRLTVV.

This chain connects TRBV7-2 to TRBJ2-7; TRBD2 matches 11 bases. The CDR3 contains 14 residues. V gave up 0 bases and J gave up 9 bases; unmatched junction bases: 4. Germline-derived CDR1 and CDR2 are SGHTA and FQGNSA. Here the CDR3 DNA reads TGTGCCAGCAGCTTAGCGGCGCTAGCGGGGGGGCAGTACTTC. Protein sequence: CASSLAALAGGQYF.

J is TRBJ1-6 and V is TRBV7-6, with 8 bases lining up with TRBD1. The CDR3 consists of 17 residues. The V and J ends lost 0 bases and 2 bases, in that order; junction bases with no gene match: 3. From germline, CDR1 is SGHVS and CDR2 FNYEAQ. The CDR3 DNA reads TGTGCCAGCAGCTTAGCCAAGGGACAGGCCTATAATTCACCCCTCCACTTT. This codes for CASSLAKGQAYNSPLHF.

The genes are TRBV6-5 and TRBJ2-7, with D uncertain. The CDR3 runs to 13 residues. Germline assignment: CDR1 MNHEY and CDR2 SVGAGI. V shed 0 bases and J shed 5 bases, with 8 bases lying between them. The CDR3 DNA follows: TGTGCCAGCAGTTACTCCTATAAAGACGAGCAGTACTTC. Translation gives CASSYSYKDEQYF.

This chain uses TRBV29-1 with TRBJ2-2; 10 bases fit TRBD1. After removal of 4 bases from V and 2 bases from J, the junction contained 1 base not matched to a gene. From germline, CDR1 is SQVTM and CDR2 ANQGSEA. CDR3 length: 14 residues. CDR3 protein: CSVGDRGNTGELFF. The DNA of the CDR3 is TGCAGCGTTGGGGACAGGGGAAACACCGGGGAGCTGTTTTTT.

The chain couples TRBV4-1 to TRBJ1-1; D is uncertain. V lost 0 bases and J 6 bases, leaving 11 bases between the germline ends. The CDR3 length is 14 residues. Germline V gene sequence: CDR1 MGHRA, CDR2 YSYEKL. CDR3 amino acids: CASSQDSRQAEAFF. The CDR3 nucleotides are TGCGCCAGCAGCCAAGACAGCCGGCAGGCTGAAGCTTTCTTT.

The chain has TRBV5-6 and TRBJ1-1, with D maybe TRBD1 (6 bases). V was shortened by 3 bases and J by 7 bases, with 19 bases between the two germline ends. This CDR3 has 15 amino acids. Germline loops: CDR1 SGHDT, CDR2 YYEEEE. The CDR3 DNA reads as TGTGCCAGCAGCTCTCTGAGGGGGGCGATGGGTGAAGCTTTCTTT. Residues: CASSSLRGAMGEAFF.

V is TRBV7-7 and J is TRBJ2-1; 9 positions agree with TRBD1. The V segment lost 4 bases and the J segment 9 bases; nucleotides outside the gene matches: 7. Germline values: CDR1 SSHAT, CDR2 FNYEAQ (reference sequence). CDR3 length: 14 residues. CDR3 in amino acids: CASSSGTGPTEQFF. The CDR3 nucleotides are TGTGCCAGCAGCTCGGGGACAGGGCCCACTGAGCAGTTCTTC. Variable domain in full (rest from reference TRBV7-7 and TRBJ2-1): GAGVSQSPRYKVTKRGQDVTLRCDPISSHATLYWYQQALGQGPEFLTYFNYEAQPDKSGLPSDRFSAERPEGSISTLTIQRTEQRDSAMYRCASSSGTGPTEQFFGPGTRLTVL.

This clone was observed once. The chain links TRBV28 to TRBJ1-5, with 7 bases lining up with TRBD1. This CDR3 spans 14 amino acids. The germline V gene encodes CDR1 MDHEN and CDR2 SYDVKM. The V segment lost 2 bases and the J segment 5 bases; nucleotides outside the gene matches: 3. Written as DNA, the CDR3 is TGTGCCAGCAGTTTACCAGGGGGGCATCAGCCCCAGCATTTT. It encodes CASSLPGGHQPQHF.

In nucleotides, the CDR3 is TGTGCCAGCAGCCAGACTGAGAATGAGCAGTTCTTC. It specifies CASSQTENEQFF. J is TRBJ2-1 and V is TRBV7-6; no firm D call. This CDR3 contains 12 residues. The germline V gene encodes CDR1 SGHVS and CDR2 FNYEAQ. V lost 5 bases to trimming and J lost 7 bases, with 9 bases between them.